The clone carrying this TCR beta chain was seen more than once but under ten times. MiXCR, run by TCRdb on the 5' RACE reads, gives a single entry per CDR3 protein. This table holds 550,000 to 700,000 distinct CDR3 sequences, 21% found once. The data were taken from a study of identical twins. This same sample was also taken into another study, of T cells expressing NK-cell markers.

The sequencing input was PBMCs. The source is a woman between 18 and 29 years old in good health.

The CDR3 bases are TGTGCCACTTCGAGGAGGGGGAGGGCCTTCGAGCAGTTCTTC. Translation gives CATSRRGRAFEQFF. The chain recombines TRBV12-3 or TRBV12-4 with TRBJ2-1; D possibly corresponds to TRBD2 (7 bases). CDR3 length: 14 residues. Trimming removed 10 bases from V and 10 bases from J, with 23 bases in between.